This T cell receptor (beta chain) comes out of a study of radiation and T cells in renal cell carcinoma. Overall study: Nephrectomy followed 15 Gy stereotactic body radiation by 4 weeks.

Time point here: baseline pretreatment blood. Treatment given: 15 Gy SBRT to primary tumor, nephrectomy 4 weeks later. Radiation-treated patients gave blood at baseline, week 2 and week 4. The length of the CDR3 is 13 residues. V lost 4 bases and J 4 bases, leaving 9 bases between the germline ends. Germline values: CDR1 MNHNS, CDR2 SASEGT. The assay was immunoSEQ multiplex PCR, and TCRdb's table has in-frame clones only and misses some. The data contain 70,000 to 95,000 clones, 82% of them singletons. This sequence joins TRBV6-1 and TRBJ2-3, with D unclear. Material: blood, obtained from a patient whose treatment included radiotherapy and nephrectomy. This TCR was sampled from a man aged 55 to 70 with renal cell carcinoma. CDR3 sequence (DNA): TGTGCCAGCAGTGCCCAGGCTGCAGATACGCAGTATTTT. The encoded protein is CASSAQAADTQYF.